This entry concerns a single T cell receptor beta chain. Antigen specificity is unknown. This sample is drawn from a study of persistence of HIV-infected CD4 T cells. This was the immunoSEQ version 4 assay in survey mode. TCRdb's table, derived via immunoSEQ multiplex PCR, lists solely in-frame clones and lacks some. The sample holds some 39,000 clones; 75% to 85% are singletons and the top ten take around 1%. V was trimmed by 5 bases and J by 1 base, leaving 15 bases between them. This CDR3 contains 16 residues. The germline V gene encodes CDR1 MNHNY and CDR2 SVGAGI (reference sequence). An overlapping HIV-1 Gag peptide pool stimulated these cells at roughly 1 ug/peptide/mL. Memory cells lacking CD40L and CD69 with high CD45RO were sorted. These HIV-1-infected adults initiated suppressive ART in chronic infection. A roughly 18-hour stimulation of CD8-depleted PBMCs used anti-CD28/CD49d costimulation, CD40-blocking antibody and enfuvirtide.

The study's findings and limits: The rare CMV-responding cells with HIV-1 proviruses were not separately TCR-sequenced.

The receptor comes from an adult with HIV. The donor label of this sample is uncertain. The genes are TRBV6-6 and TRBJ1-3; a weak D match, TRBD1 (6 bases). The specimen comprised cultured CD4+ T cells from PBMCs, sampled from a patient who received antiretroviral therapy. The CDR3 DNA reads TGTGCCAGCAGTAGACAGGTGATCGGTTCTGGAAACACCATATATTTT. It encodes CASSRQVIGSGNTIYF.